This T cell receptor beta chain was documented in a study of blood T cell repertoires in COVID-19. The overall study: PBMCs, B-cell-depleted T cells, or T cells provided the cDNA or gDNA that made up the material.

Only in-frame clones appear in the TCRdb table, and some are missing; sequencing was by immunoSEQ multiplex PCR. The top ten hold approximately 2.5% of the sample, which has about 30,000 clones, 92% seen once. Germline assignment: CDR1 SGHNT and CDR2 YENEEA. V lost 5 bases and J lost 6; bases outside the gene matches: 7. The CDR3 consists of 15 residues. The receptor was isolated from a man over 45 with active COVID-19. The sample taken for sequencing was peripheral blood. The chain combines TRBV11-3 with TRBJ2-2; 9 positions match TRBD1. CDR3 in amino acids: CASSPTGGTAGELFF. The DNA for the CDR3 is TGTGCCAGCAGCCCAACAGGGGGCACCGCCGGGGAGCTGTTTTTT.